This TCR beta chain emerged from a study of CD8 T cells in ankylosing spondylitis. Findings of the study overall: One TCR beta motif, made up of eight or nine highly homologous variants, appeared characteristic of ankylosing spondylitis blood. The authors reported significant enrichment of disease-linked clones in matched ankylosing spondylitis synovial fluid.

TCRdb passed the 5' RACE reads through MiXCR, listing each CDR3 protein once. Here the sample spans hundreds of thousands of distinct CDR3 sequences, about 10% being singletons. A note on this clonotype: Its antigen remains unidentified.

Specimen: blood, either unsorted or a sorted T cell fraction (not recorded which). The clonotype comes from a male donor with ankylosing spondylitis.

Here the CDR3 reads CSAKYLSDPREYF. The CDR3 DNA sequence: TGCAGTGCTAAATACCTTTCGGACCCCAGGGAGTACTTC. The rearrangement uses TRBV20-1 and TRBJ2-7; a possible D gene is TRBD1 (5 bases). There are 13 residues in the CDR3. Trimming took 4 bases from V and 11 from J, leaving 21 bases between them. Germline V gene data show CDR1 as DFQATT and CDR2 as SNEGSKA (reference sequence).